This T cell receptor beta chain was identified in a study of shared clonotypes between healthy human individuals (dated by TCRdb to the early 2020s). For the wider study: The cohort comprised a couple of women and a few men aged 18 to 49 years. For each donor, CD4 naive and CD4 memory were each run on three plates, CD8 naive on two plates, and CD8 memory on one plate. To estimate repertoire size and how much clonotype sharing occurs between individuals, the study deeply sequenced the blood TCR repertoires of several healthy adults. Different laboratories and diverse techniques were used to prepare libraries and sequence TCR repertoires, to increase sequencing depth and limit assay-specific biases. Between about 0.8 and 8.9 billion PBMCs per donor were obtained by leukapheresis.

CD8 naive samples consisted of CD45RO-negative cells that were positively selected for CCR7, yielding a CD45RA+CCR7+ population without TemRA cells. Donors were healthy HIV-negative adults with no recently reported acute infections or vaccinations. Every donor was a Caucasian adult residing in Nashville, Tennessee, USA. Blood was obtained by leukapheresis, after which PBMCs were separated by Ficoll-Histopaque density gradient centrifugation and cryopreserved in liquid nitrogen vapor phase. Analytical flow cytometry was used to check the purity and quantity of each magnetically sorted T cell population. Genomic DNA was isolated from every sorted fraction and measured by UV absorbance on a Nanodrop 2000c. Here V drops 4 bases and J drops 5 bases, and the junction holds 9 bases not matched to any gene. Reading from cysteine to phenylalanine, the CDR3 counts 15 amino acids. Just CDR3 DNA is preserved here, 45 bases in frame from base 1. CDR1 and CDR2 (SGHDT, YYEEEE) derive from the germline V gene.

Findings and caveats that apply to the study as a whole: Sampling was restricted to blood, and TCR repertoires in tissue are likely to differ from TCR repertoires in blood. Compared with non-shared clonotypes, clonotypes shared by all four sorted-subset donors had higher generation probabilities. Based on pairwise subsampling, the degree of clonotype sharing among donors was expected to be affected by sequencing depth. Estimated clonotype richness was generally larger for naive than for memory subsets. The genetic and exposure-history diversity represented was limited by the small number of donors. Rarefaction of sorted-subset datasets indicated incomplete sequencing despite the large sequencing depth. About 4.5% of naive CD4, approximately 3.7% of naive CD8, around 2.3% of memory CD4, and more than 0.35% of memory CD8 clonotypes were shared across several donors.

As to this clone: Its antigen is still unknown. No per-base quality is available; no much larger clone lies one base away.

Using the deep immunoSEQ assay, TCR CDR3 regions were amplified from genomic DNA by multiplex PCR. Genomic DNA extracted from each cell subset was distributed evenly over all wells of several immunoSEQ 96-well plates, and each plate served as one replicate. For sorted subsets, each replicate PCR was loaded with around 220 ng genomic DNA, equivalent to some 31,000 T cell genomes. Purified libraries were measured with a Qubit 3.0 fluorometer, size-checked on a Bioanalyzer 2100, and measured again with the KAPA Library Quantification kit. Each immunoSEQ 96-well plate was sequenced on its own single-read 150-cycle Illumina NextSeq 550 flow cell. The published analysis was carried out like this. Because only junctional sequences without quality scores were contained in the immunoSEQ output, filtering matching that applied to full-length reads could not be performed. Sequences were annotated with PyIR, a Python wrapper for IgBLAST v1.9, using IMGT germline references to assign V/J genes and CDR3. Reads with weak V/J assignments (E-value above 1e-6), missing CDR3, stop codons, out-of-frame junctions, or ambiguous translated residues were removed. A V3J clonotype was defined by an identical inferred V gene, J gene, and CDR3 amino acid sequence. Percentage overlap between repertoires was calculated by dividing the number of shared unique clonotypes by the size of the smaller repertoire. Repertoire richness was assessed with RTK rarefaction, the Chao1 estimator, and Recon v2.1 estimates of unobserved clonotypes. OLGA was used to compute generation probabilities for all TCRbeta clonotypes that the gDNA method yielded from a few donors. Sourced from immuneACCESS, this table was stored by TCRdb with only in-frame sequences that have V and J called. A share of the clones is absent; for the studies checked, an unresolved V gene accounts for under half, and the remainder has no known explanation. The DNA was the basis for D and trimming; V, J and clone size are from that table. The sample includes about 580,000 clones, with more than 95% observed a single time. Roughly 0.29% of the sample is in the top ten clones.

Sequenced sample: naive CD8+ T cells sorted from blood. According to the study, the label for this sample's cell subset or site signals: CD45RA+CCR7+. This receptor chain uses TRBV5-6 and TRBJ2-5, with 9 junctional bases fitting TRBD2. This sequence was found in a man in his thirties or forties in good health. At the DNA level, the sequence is TGTGCCAGCAGCCTGGATAGCGGGAGCTGGGAGACCCAGTACTTC. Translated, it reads CASSLDSGSWETQYF.